This TCR beta chain appears in the sequencing data of a study of shared clonotypes between healthy human individuals. Here immunoSEQ multiplex PCR was the method, and the copy in TCRdb shows in-frame clones only, minus some. Of about 2.3 million clones detected, roughly 92% appear once; the ten largest clones hold 0.3% to 0.45%. There are 13 residues in the CDR3. V gave up 2 bases and J gave up 8 bases, with 11 bases separating them. CDR1 is SGHRS, CDR2 YFSETQ, per germline. This receptor was taken from a young man in good health. Some clones in this sample may be carry-over from other donors' samples. The genes are TRBV5-1 and TRBJ2-1, with D hard to call. The source material was naive CD4+ T cells from PBMCs. The subset is: CD45RA+ positively selected. CDR3 coding DNA: TGCGCCAGCAGCTTCCGGGTAATCGATGAGCAGTTCTTC. Protein product: CASSFRVIDEQFF.